This T cell receptor beta chain came from a study of blood T cells in healthy people across ages (dated by TCRdb to 2013 to 2016). About the investigation overall: In model experiments, template switching captured about one uniquely barcoded TCR beta cDNA molecule for every two T cells. Age-related changes in TCR beta repertoire diversity were measured in the study by deep sequencing normalized with unique cDNA molecular identifiers. The donors were divided into four age groups: young (average around 15 years), middle-aged (approximately 39), aged (approximately 62) and long-lived (approximately 74). To avoid experimental bias, donors of different ages were randomly spread across the sequencing lanes. Two additional independent replicas of 1 million unique cDNA reads from the same blood draw were analyzed for two donors (one aged 18 to 30 and one aged 80 or older). Beyond this particular receptor, the publication reports: Observed TCR beta diversity per million T cells fell roughly linearly with age, and a significant reduction was already apparent by age about 36. Observed TCR beta diversity correlated strongly with the percentage of naive T cells measured by flow cytometry. Estimates of total diversity based on one million sequenced T cells were regarded as lower bounds and as underestimates. Because donor CMV infection status was unknown, age-related changes in expanded clonotypes were potentially confounded. Compared with the aged group, the long-lived group had more naive CD4+ T cells, fewer expanded clones and increased TCR diversity, a pattern suggesting age selection. Because profiling used bulk unsorted PBMCs, naive and antigen-experienced compartments could not be compared conclusively.

The library relied on 5' RACE. TCRdb records Illumina HiSeq 2500 as the sequencer. A second PCR of about 6 to 12 cycles was run with a J-beta primer mix and a sample-barcoded 5' primer. A template-switch 5' adaptor carrying 12 random nucleotides introduced a unique molecular identifier onto each TCR beta cDNA molecule. Each sample yielded at least 2.5 million CDR3-containing paired-end reads. First-strand cDNA was synthesized from all RNA with the Mint cDNA synthesis kit, primed by a TRBC-specific oligonucleotide. Following uracil-DNA glycosylase treatment, all cDNA underwent a first 18-cycle PCR with the universal primers M1SS and BC2_uni_R. The authors' pipeline ran thus. For normalization, 1 million high-quality reads, each with a distinct molecular identifier, were randomly selected from each sample. Reads sharing molecular identifiers were discarded rather than binned into consensus sequences. MiTCR, with a Q25 quality threshold and the strictest error-elimination algorithm, was used for CDR3 identification, clonotype clustering and error correction. A nonparametric unseen species model using Euler transformation provided a lower-bound estimate of total TCR beta diversity. TCRdb trimmed the raw reads at Q25, called clones with MiXCR and kept productive beta chains. Rows matching on CDR3 protein sequence are summarized as one entry with the most common DNA and genes. TCRdb's processing, not the authors' own work, is the source of the V and J calls. This sample has 1.5 million to 2 million distinct CDR3 sequences in its table, and 30% to 35% of those were observed once. The top ten hold approximately 10% of the sample.

The CDR3 runs 16 amino acids, cysteine and phenylalanine included. Only the CDR3 DNA is retained, 48 bases long and in frame from the first base. V is reduced by 4 bases and J by 6 bases, leaving a spacing of 18 bases between them. CDR1 and CDR2 (LGHDT, YNNKEL) derive from the germline V gene (reference sequence). Donors were a few dozen systemically healthy Caucasian individuals from Russia aged about 6 to 100 years. Each donor gave ten milliliters of peripheral blood, collected into EDTA-treated Vacutainer tubes. PBMCs were isolated by Ficoll-Paque density-gradient centrifugation, with at least 6 million obtained per sample. Total RNA was extracted from PBMCs with Trizol reagent, with at least 5.5 micrograms obtained per sample. For every donor, flow cytometry on a PBMC aliquot measured the percentage of naive CD45RAhigh/CD27high T cells. This clonotype has more than one count but fewer than ten. Its antigen is unknown. No qualities accompany the bases; no much larger clone lies one base away.

What was sequenced was blood. The origin of this receptor is a woman aged 25-40 years in good health. The V and J genes are TRBV3-1 and TRBJ2-2; the D region may be TRBD1 or TRBD2, each matching 5 bases equally. CDR3 protein: CASSLILGVRSGELFF. The nucleotide sequence reads TGTGCCAGCAGCCTAATCCTGGGGGTCCGGTCCGGGGAGCTGTTTTTT.